Sequencing of this T cell receptor (beta chain) was carried out in a study of T cell repertoires in aging, cancer and after chemotherapy. Multiplex touch-down PCR with TRB-A/B primers amplified rearranged V-D-J TRB sequences. TCRdb used MiXCR to reprocess the multiplex PCR reads, holding one entry per CDR3 protein. The sample lists about 1,300 distinct CDR3 sequences; over 65% were seen once. The template was genomic DNA from peripheral blood, not RNA. This CDR3 contains 16 residues. On this clonotype itself: One junction end does not reproduce the germline sequence, and a read error may be involved.

The sequencing sample was made of blood. The sequence was obtained from a human donor with a blood cancer. This chain links TRBV12-3 or TRBV12-4 with TRBJ2-7; D tentatively fits TRBD1 or TRBD2 (6 bases each). CDR3 nucleotides: TGTGCCAGCAGTCCCTCGGGGGCACTAACTCTCTACGAGAAGTACTTC. Its translation is CASSPSGALTLYEKYF.